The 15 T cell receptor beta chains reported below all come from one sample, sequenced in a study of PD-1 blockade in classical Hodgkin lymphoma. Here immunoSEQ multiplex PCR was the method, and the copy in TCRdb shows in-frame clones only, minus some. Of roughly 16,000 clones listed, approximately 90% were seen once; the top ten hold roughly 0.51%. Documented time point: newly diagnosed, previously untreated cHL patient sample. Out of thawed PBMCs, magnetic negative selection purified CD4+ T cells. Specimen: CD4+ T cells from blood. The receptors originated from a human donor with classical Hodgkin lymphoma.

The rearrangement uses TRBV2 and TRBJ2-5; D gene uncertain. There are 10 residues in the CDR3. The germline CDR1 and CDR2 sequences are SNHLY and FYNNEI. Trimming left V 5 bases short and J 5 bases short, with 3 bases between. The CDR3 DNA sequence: TGTGCCAGCAGTTGGGAGACCCAGTACTTC. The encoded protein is CASSWETQYF.

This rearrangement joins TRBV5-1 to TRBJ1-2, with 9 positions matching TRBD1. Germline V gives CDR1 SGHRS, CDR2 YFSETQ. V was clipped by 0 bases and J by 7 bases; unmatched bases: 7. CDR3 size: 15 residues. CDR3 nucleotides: TGCGCCAGCAGCTTGGGTGTGACAGGGGGATTTGGCTACACCTTC. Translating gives CASSLGVTGGFGYTF. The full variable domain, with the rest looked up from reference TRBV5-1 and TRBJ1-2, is KAGVTQTPRYLIKTRGQQVTLSCSPISGHRSVSWYQQTPGQGLQFLFEYFSETQRNKGNFPGRFSGRQFSNSRSEMNVSTLELGDSALYLCASSLGVTGGFGYTFGSGTRLTVV.

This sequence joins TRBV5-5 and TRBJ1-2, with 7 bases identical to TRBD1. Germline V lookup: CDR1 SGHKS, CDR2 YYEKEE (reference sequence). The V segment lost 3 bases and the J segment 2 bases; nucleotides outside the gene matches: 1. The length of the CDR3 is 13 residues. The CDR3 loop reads CASSSGQNYGYTF. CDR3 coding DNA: TGTGCCAGCAGCTCGGGACAGAACTATGGCTACACCTTC. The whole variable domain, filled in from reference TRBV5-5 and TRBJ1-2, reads DAGVTQSPTHLIKTRGQQVTLRCSPISGHKSVSWYQQVLGQGPQFIFQYYEKEERGRGNFPDRFSARQFPNYSSELNVNALLLGDSALYLCASSSGQNYGYTFGSGTRLTVV.

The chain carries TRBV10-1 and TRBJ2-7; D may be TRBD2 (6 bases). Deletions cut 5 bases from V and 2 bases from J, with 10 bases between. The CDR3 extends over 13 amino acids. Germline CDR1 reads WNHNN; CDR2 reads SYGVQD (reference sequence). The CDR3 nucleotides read TGCGCCAGCAGTAGCGGGTATACCTACGAGCAGTACTTC. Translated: CASSSGYTYEQYF.

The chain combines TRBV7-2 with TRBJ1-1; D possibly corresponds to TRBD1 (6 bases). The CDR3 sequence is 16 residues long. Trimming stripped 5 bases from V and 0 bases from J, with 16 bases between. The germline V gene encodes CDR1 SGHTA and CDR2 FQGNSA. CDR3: CASSPVWGAVNTEAFF. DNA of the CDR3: TGTGCCAGCAGCCCTGTTTGGGGGGCCGTGAACACTGAAGCTTTCTTT. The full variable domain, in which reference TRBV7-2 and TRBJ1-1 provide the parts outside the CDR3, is GAGVSQSPSNKVTEKGKDVELRCDPISGHTALYWYRQSLGQGLEFLIYFQGNSAPDKSGLPSDRFSAERTGGSVSTLTIQRTQQEDSAVYLCASSPVWGAVNTEAFFGQGTRLTVV.

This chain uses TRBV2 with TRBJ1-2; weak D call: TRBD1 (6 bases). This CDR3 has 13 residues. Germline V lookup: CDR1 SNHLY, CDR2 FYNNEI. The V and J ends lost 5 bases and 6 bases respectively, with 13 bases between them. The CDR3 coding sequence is TGTGCCAGCAGTTCACAGGGTTGGGATGGCTACACCTTC. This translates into CASSSQGWDGYTF.

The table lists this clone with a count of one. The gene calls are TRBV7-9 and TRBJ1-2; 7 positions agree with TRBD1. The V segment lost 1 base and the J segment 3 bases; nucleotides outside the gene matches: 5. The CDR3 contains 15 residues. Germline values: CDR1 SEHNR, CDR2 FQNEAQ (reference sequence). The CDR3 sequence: CASSLVVGTDYGYTF. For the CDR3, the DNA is TGTGCCAGCAGCTTAGTGGTGGGGACAGACTATGGCTACACCTTC.

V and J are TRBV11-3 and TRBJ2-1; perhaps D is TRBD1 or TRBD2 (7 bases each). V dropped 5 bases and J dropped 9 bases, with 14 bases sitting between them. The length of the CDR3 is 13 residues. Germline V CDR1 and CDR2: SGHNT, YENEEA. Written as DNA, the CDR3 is TGTGCCAGCAGCGCAGCAGGGGGGGGTGAGCAGTTCTTC. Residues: CASSAAGGGEQFF.

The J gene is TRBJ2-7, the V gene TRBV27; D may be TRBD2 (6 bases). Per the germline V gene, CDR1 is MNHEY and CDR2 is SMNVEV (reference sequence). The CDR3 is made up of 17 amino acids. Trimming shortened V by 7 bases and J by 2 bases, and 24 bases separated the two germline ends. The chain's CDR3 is CASTPGPTSLNPYEQYF. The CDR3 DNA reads TGTGCCAGCACCCCTGGACCGACTAGTTTAAACCCCTACGAGCAGTACTTC.

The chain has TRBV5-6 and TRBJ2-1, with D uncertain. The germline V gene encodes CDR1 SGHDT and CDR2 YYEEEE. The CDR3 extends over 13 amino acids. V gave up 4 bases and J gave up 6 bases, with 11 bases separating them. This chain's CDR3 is CASSAAPSNEQFF. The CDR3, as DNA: TGTGCCAGCAGCGCGGCACCCTCCAATGAGCAGTTCTTC.

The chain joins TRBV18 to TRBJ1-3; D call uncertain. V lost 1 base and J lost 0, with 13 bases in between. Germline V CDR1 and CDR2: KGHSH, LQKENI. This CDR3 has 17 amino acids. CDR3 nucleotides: TGTGCCAGCTCACCACTCCCCAGAATGAGCTCTGGAAACACCATATATTTT. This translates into CASSPLPRMSSGNTIYF.

The CDR3 DNA is TGTGCCAGCAGTTACTCGGGACAGGCCAACACTGAAGCTTTCTTT. It encodes CASSYSGQANTEAFF. The rearrangement uses TRBV6-6 and TRBJ1-1; 8 nucleotides match TRBD1. Germline trimming cut 0 bases from V and 2 bases from J; bases unmatched to any gene: 2. From germline, CDR1 is MNHNY and CDR2 SVGAGI (reference sequence). The CDR3 is 15 residues long.

The CDR3, as DNA: TGTGCCTGGAGTGTAAAAGGTACCGCTATCACCGGGGAGCTGTTTTTT. It specifies CAWSVKGTAITGELFF. V usage is TRBV30 and J usage is TRBJ2-2; D gene uncertain. Trimming shortened V by 0 bases and J by 4 bases, and 15 bases separated the two germline ends. The CDR3 is made up of 16 amino acids. Germline V gives CDR1 GTSNPN, CDR2 SVGIG (reference sequence).

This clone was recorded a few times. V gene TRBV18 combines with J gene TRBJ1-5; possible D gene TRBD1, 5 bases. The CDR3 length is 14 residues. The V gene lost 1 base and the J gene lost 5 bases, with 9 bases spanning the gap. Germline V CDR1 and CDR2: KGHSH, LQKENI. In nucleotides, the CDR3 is TGTGCCAGCTCACCACAAGAGGGGTATCAGCCCCAGCATTTT. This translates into CASSPQEGYQPQHF. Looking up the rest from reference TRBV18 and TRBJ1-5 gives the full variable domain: NAGVMQNPRHLVRRRGQEARLRCSPMKGHSHVYWYRQLPEEGLKFMVYLQKENIIDESGMPKERFSAEFPKEGPSILRIQQVVRGDSAAYFCASSPQEGYQPQHFGDGTRLSIL.

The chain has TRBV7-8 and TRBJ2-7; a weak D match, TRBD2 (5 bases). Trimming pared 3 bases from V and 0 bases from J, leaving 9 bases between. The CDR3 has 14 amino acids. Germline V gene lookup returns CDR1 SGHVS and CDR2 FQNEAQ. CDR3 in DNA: TGTGCCAGCAGCTTGAGGGATAGCTCCTACGAGCAGTACTTC. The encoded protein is CASSLRDSSYEQYF.